The present entry profiles one T cell receptor beta chain with its context. This clonotype came up many times. Its cognate antigen has yet to be identified. No much larger clonotype is one base removed from it; base qualities were not supplied. To prepare the library, 5' RACE was applied. The reads were generated on an Illumina MiSeq. The public reads were quality trimmed at Q25 with fastp and then assembled into clones with MiXCR by TCRdb, keeping productive beta chains. Each entry merges the rows of one CDR3 protein and shows their most common DNA and genes. Across this sample there are about 41,000 distinct CDR3 sequences, with roughly 4.3% seen only once. Of the sample, over 8.5% is held by the ten largest clones. The data were taken from a study of T cells of healthy individuals (dated by TCRdb to the late 2010s). The CDR3 measures 15 amino acids from cysteine to phenylalanine. CDR3 DNA only is kept here, 45 bases in frame from base 1. V sheds 4 bases and J sheds 8 bases, leaving 18 bases between their ends.

The sequence was obtained from a human donor in good health. The sequence links TRBV12-3 or TRBV12-4 to TRBJ2-1, and the D gene may be TRBD2, 5 bases matching. The CDR3: CASSSEDTPWDEQFF. The bases read TGTGCCAGCAGTTCGGAGGATACCCCTTGGGATGAGCAGTTCTTC.